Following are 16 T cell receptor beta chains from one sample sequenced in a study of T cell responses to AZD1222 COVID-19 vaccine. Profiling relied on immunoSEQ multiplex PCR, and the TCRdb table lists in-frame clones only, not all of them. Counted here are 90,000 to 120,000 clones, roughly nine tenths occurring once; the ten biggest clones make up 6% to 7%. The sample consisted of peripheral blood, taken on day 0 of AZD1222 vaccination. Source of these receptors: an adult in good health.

The CDR3, as DNA: TGTGCCAGCAGGCCGGGACAGGGCTCCTACGAGCAGTACTTC. Residues: CASRPGQGSYEQYF. V gene TRBV28 combines with J gene TRBJ2-7; 9 positions match TRBD1. Germline V gene lookup returns CDR1 MDHEN and CDR2 SYDVKM. CDR3 length equals 14 residues. With 6 bases clipped from V and 0 bases from J, the junction kept 3 bases outside the gene matches.

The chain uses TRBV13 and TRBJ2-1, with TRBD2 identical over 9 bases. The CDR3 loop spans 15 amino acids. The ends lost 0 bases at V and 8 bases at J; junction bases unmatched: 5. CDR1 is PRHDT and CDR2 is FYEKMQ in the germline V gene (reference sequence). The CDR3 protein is CASSLGGREGDEQFF. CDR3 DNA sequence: TGTGCCAGCAGCTTAGGCGGGCGGGAGGGGGATGAGCAGTTCTTC.

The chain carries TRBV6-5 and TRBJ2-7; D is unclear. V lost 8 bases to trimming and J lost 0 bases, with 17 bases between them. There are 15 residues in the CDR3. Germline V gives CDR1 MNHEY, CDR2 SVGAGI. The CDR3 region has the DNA TGTGCCAGCTGTAATAGTGGGCAGTTCTCCTACGAGCAGTACTTC. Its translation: CASCNSGQFSYEQYF.

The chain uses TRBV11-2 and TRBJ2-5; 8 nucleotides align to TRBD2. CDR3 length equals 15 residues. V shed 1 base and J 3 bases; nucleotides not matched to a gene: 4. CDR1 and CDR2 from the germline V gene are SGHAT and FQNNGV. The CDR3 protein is CASSLGGRSEETQYF. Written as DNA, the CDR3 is TGTGCCAGCAGCTTAGGCGGGAGGTCGGAAGAGACCCAGTACTTC. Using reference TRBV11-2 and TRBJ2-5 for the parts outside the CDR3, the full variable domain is EAGVAQSPRYKIIEKRQSVAFWCNPISGHATLYWYQQILGQGPKLLIQFQNNGVVDDSQLPKDRFSAERLKGVDSTLKIQPAKLEDSAVYLCASSLGGRSEETQYFGPGTRLLVL.

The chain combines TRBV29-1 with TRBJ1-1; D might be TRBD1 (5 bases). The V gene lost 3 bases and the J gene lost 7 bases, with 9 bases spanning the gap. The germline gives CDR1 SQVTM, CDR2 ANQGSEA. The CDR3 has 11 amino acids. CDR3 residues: CSVEPGSEAFF. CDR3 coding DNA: TGCAGCGTTGAGCCAGGGAGTGAAGCTTTCTTT.

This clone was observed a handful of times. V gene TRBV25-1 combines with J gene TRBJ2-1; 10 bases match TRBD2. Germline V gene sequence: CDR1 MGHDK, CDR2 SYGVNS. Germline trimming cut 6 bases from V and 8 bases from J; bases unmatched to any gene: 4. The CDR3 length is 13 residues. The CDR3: CASRTSGTYEQFF. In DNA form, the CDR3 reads TGTGCCAGCAGAACTAGCGGGACCTATGAGCAGTTCTTC. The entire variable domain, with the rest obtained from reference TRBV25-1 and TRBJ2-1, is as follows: EADIYQTPRYLVIGTGKKITLECSQTMGHDKMYWYQQDPGMELHLIHYSYGVNSTEKGDLSSESTVSRIRTEHFPLTLESARPSHTSQYLCASRTSGTYEQFFGPGTRLTVL.

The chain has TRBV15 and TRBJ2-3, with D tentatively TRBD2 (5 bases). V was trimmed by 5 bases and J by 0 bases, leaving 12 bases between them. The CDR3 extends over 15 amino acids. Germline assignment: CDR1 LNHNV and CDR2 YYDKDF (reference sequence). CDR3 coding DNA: TGTGCCACCAGCGGGAGACAAGCTAGCACAGATACGCAGTATTTT. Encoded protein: CATSGRQASTDTQYF.

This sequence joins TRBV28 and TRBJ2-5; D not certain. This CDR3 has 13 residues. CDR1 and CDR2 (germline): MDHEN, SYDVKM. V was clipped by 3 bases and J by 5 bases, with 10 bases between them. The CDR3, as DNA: TGTGCCAGCAGTTTTCTGGCGCGGGAGACCCAGTACTTC. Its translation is CASSFLARETQYF.

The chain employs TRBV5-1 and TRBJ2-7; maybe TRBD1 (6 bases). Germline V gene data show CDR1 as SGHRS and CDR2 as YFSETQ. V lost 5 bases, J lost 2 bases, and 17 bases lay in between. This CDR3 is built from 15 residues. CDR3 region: CASSYTGQTTYEQYF. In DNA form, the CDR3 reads TGCGCCAGCAGTTATACGGGACAAACCACCTACGAGCAGTACTTC.

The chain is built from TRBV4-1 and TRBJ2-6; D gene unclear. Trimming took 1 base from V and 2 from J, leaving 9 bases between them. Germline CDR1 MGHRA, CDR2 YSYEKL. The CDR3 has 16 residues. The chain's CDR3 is CASSQVNRAGANVLTF. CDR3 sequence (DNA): TGCGCCAGCAGCCAAGTGAATAGGGCTGGGGCCAACGTCCTGACTTTC.

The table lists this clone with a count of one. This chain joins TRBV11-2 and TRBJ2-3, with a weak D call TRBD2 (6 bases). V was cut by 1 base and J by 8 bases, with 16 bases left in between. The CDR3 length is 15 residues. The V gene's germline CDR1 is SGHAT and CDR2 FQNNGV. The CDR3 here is CASSLVRTTLGTQYF. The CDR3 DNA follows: TGTGCCAGCAGCTTAGTCAGGACTACCTTGGGTACGCAGTATTTT.

CDR3: CASSLQQGNTGELFF. The CDR3 region has the DNA TGTGCCAGCAGCTTACAACAGGGGAACACCGGGGAGCTGTTTTTT. V usage is TRBV7-8 and J usage is TRBJ2-2, with D perhaps matching TRBD1 (6 bases). The V gene lost 2 bases and the J gene lost 1 base, with 8 bases spanning the gap. Germline lookup yields CDR1 SGHVS and CDR2 FQNEAQ. This CDR3 has 15 residues.

CDR3 in amino acids: CASRSASGNLYYEQFF. DNA of the CDR3: TGTGCCAGCAGATCGGCTAGCGGGAACTTGTACTATGAGCAGTTCTTC. The genes are TRBV28 and TRBJ2-1, with 9 bases lining up with TRBD2. The CDR3 runs 16 residues. With V trimmed by 6 bases and J by 8 bases, 14 bases remained unmatched. In germline, CDR1 is MDHEN, CDR2 SYDVKM.

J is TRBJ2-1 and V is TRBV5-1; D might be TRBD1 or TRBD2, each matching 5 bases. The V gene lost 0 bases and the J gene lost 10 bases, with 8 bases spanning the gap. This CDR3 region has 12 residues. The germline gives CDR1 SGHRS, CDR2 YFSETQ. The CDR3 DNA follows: TGCGCCAGCAGCTTGGCCTGGGGGGAGCAGTTCTTC. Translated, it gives CASSLAWGEQFF.

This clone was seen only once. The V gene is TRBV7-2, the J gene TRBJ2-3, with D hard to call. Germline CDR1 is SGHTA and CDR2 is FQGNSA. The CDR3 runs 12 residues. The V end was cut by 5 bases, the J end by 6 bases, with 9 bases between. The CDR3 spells CASSRLYDTQYF. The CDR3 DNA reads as TGTGCCAGCAGCCGACTCTACGATACGCAGTATTTT.

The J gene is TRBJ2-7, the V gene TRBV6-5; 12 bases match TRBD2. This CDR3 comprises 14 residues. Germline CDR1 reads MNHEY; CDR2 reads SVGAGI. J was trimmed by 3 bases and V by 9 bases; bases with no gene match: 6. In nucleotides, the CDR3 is TGTGCCAGTTGGACTAGCGGGACCCACTACGAGCAGTACTTC. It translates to CASWTSGTHYEQYF.